This T cell receptor (beta chain) was documented in a study of shared clonotypes between healthy human individuals. About the study: Sampling drew on donors who were a couple of women and a few men aged 18 to 49.

The protocol was immunoSEQ multiplex PCR, while the TCRdb copy is restricted to in-frame clones and leaves out a portion. Of about 560,000 clones listed, just over 75% are singletons. The donors were adults (healthy and HIV-negative) with no recent acute infections or vaccinations. Looked up from germline, CDR1 is MNHEY and CDR2 is SMNVEV (reference sequence). V lost 2 bases, J lost 4 bases, and 11 bases lay in between. This CDR3 contains 14 residues. The sequenced sample consisted of PBMCs. This rearrangement joins TRBV27 to TRBJ1-2; D is unresolved. The receptor's source is a middle-aged woman in good health. Some clones in this sample may be carry-over from other donors' samples. CDR3 loop: CASSLKGGSYGYTF. The CDR3 bases are TGTGCCAGCAGTTTAAAGGGCGGGAGCTATGGCTACACCTTC.